This T cell receptor (beta chain) was retrieved from a study of T cell repertoires in cytomegalovirus infection. Findings of the study overall: It was HLA-C-restricted CMV-specific TCR beta clonotypes that dominated the response ex vivo. Adding up the frequency of public TCR beta families identified people who carried CMV plus the relevant HLA.

The CDR3 is made up of 15 amino acids. The J segment lost 6 bases and the V segment lost 3 bases, leaving 11 bases of the junction unmatched. Germline CDR1 and CDR2: SGHDN and FVKESK. A single record per CDR3 protein comes from TCRdb applying MiXCR to the reads. Of just under 300,000 distinct CDR3 sequences listed, about 9.1% are singletons. This clonotype came up many times. Its specificity is unknown. The source of this sequence is a human donor in good health (CMV status not recorded). Some clones in this sample may be carry-over from other donors' samples. Sequencing used PBMCs. The chain joins TRBV14 to TRBJ2-7; 7 bases map to TRBD1. The CDR3 sequence is CASSQKDRKVFEQYF. The CDR3 region has the DNA TGTGCCAGCAGCCAGAAGGACAGGAAAGTTTTCGAGCAGTACTTC.